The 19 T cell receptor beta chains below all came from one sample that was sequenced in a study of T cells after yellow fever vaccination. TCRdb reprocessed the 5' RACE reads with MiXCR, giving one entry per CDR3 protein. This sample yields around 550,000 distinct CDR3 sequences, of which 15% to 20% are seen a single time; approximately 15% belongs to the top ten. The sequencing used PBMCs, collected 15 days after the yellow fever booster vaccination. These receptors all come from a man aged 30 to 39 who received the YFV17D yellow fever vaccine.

CDR3 amino acids: CASSLVGLRTEQYF. The CDR3 DNA sequence: TGTGCCAGCAGCTTAGTGGGGCTGCGGACCGAGCAGTACTTC. The chain employs TRBV7-2 and TRBJ2-7, with a weak D call TRBD1 (5 bases). V shed 1 base and J shed 6 bases, with 13 bases lying between them. The CDR3 consists of 14 residues. Germline assignment: CDR1 SGHTA and CDR2 FQGNSA. Full variable domain (missing parts from reference TRBV7-2 and TRBJ2-7): GAGVSQSPSNKVTEKGKDVELRCDPISGHTALYWYRQSLGQGLEFLIYFQGNSAPDKSGLPSDRFSAERTGGSVSTLTIQRTQQEDSAVYLCASSLVGLRTEQYFGPGTRLTVT.

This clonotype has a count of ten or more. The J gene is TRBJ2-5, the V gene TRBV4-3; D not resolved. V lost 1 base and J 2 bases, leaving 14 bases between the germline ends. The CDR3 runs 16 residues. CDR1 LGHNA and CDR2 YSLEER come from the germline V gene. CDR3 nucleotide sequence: TGCGCCAGCAGCCAAGGAGTTTACCTAACTCAAGAGACCCAGTACTTC. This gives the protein CASSQGVYLTQETQYF.

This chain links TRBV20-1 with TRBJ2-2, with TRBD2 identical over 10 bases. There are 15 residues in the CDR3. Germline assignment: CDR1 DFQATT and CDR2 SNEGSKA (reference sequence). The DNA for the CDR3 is TGCAGCGCCCTTCCTAGCGGGAGCTATACCGGGGAGCTGTTTTTT. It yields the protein CSALPSGSYTGELFF.

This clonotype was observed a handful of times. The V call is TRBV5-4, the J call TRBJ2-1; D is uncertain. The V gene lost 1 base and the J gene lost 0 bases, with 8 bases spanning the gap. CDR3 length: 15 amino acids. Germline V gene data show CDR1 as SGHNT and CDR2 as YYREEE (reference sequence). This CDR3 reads CASSLSRGSYNEQFF. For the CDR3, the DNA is TGTGCCAGCAGCTTGTCTCGCGGCTCCTACAATGAGCAGTTCTTC.

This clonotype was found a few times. The CDR3 coding sequence is TGTGCCTGGAGTGTACGAAGGGGCCCTCGCACCGGGGAGCTGTTTTTT. Its protein is CAWSVRRGPRTGELFF. The chain links TRBV30 to TRBJ2-2; D may be TRBD1 (5 bases). CDR3 length: 16 amino acids. Trimming removed 0 bases at V and 4 bases at J, with 15 bases between. From germline, CDR1 is GTSNPN and CDR2 SVGIG (reference sequence).

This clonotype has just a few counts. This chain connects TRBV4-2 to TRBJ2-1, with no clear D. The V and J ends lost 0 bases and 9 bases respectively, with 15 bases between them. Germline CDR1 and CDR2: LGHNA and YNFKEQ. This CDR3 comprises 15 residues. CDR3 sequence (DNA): TGTGCCAGCAGCCAAGAGGCGCGGCTGGTTGTTGAGCAGTTCTTC. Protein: CASSQEARLVVEQFF.

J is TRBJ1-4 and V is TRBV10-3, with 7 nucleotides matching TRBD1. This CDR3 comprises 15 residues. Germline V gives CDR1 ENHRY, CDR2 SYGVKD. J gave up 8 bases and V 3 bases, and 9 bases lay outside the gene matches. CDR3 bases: TGTGCCATCAGTGAAGTCCCAGGGGGGGGCGAAAAACTGTTTTTT. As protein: CAISEVPGGGEKLFF.

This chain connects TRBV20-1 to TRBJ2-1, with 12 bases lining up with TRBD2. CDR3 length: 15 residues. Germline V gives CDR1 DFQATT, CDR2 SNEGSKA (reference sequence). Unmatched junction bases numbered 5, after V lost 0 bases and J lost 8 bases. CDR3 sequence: CSARDETSGSDEQFF. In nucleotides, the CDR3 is TGCAGTGCTAGAGATGAGACTAGCGGGAGTGATGAGCAGTTCTTC.

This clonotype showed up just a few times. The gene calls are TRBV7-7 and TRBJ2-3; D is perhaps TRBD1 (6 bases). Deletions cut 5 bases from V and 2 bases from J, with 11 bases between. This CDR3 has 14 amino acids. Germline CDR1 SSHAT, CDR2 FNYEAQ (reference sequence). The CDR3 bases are TGTGCCAGCAGCCCAGGGGTCCTCACAGATACGCAGTATTTT. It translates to CASSPGVLTDTQYF.

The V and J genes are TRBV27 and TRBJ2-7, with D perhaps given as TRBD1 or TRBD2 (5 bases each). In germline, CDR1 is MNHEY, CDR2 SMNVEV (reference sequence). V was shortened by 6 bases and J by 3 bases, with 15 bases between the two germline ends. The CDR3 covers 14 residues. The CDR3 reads CASRMLGGVYEQYF. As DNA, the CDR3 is TGTGCCAGCAGAATGCTTGGGGGAGTCTACGAGCAGTACTTC.

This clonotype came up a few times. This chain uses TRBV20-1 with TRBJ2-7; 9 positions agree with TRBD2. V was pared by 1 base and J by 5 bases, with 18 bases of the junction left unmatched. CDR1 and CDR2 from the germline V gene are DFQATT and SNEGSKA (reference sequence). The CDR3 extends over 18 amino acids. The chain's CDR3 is CSARAILVAGGPENEQYF. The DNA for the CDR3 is TGCAGTGCTAGAGCCATCCTGGTGGCGGGAGGGCCGGAGAACGAGCAGTACTTC.

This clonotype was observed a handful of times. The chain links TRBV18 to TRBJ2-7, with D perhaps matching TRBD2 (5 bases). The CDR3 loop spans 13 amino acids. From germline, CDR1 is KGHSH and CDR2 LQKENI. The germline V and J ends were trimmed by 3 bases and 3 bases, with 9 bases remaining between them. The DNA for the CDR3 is TGTGCCAGCTCACCCGGGGTCGTCTACGAGCAGTACTTC. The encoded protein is CASSPGVVYEQYF.

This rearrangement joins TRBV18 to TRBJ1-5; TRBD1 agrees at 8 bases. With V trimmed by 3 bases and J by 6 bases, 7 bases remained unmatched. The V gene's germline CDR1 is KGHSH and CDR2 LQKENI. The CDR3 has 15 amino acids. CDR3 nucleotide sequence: TGTGCCAGCTCACCGGGGACAGGCGGTGGTCAGCCCCAGCATTTT. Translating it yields CASSPGTGGGQPQHF.

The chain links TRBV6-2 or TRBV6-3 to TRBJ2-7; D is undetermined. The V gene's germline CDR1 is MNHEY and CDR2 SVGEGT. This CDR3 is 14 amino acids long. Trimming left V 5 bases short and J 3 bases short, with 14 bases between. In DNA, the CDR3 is TGTGCCAGCAGTCGTAATGACCGTAACTACGAGCAGTACTTC. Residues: CASSRNDRNYEQYF.

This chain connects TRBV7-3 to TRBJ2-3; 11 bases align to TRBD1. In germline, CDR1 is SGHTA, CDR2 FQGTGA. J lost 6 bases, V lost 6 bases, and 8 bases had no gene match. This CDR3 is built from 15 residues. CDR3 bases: TGTGCCAGCAGTAGGGACAGGGGGGCACTGGATACGCAGTATTTT. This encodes CASSRDRGALDTQYF.

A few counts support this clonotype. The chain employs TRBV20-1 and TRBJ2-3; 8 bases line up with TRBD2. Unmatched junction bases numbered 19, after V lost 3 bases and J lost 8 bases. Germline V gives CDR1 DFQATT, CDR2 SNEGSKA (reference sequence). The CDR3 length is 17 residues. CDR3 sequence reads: CSASPPVGTPRGGTQYF. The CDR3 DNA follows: TGCAGTGCTAGCCCCCCGGTGGGGACGCCACGGGGGGGTACGCAGTATTTT.

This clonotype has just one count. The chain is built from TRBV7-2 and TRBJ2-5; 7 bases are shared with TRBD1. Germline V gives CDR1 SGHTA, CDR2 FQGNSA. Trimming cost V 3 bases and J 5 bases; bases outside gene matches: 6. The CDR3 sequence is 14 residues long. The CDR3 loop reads CASSFDRAFETQYF. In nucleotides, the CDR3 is TGTGCCAGCAGCTTCGACAGGGCGTTCGAGACCCAGTACTTC.

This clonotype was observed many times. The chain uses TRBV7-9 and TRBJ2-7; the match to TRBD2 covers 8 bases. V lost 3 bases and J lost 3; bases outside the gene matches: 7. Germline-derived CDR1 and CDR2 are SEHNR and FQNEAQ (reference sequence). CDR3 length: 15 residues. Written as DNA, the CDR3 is TGTGCCAGCAGCTTTAGCGGGATGGGGGACTACGAGCAGTACTTC. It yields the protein CASSFSGMGDYEQYF.

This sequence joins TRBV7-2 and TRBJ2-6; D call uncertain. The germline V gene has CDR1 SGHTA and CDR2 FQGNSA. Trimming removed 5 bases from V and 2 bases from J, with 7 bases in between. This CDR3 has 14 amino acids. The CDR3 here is CASSHRPGANVLTF. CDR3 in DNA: TGTGCCAGCAGCCACCGACCTGGGGCCAACGTCCTGACTTTC.